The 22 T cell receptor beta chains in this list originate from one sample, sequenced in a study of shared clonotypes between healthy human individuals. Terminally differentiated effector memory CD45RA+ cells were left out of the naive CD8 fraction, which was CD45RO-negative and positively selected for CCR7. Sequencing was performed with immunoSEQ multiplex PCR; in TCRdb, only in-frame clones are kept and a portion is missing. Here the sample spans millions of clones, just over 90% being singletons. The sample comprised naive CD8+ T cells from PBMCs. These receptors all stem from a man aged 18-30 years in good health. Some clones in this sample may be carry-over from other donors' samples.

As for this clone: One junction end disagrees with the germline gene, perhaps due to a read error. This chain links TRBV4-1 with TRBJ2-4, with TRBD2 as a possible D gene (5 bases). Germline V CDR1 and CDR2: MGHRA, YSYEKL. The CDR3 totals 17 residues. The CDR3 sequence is CASSQVARNQAENNQYF. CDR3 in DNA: TGCGCCAGCAGCCAAGTAGCGAGAAATCAAGCCGAGAACAATCAGTACTTC.

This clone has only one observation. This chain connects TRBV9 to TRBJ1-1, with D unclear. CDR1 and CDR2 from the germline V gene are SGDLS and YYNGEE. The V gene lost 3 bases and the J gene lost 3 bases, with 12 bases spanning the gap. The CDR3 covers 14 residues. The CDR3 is CASSEMSTDTEAFF. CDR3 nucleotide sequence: TGTGCCAGCAGCGAGATGTCGACGGACACTGAAGCTTTCTTT. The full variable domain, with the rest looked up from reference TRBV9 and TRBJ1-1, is DSGVTQTPKHLITATGQRVTLRCSPRSGDLSVYWYQQSLDQGLQFLIQYYNGEERAKGNILERFSAQQFPDLHSELNLSSLELGDSALYFCASSEMSTDTEAFFGQGTRLTVV.

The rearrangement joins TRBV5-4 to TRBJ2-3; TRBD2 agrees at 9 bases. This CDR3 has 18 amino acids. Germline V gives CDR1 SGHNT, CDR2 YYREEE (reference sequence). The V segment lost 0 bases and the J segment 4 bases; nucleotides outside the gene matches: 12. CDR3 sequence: CASSLVVAGDGRADTQYF. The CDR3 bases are TGTGCCAGCAGCTTGGTTGTAGCGGGAGACGGTCGGGCAGATACGCAGTATTTT.

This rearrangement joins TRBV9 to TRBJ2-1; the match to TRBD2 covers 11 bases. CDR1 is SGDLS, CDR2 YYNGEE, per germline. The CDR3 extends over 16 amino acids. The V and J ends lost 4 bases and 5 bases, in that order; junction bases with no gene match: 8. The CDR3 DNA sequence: TGTGCCAGCAGCCCTGACCCGACTAGCGGGAACAATGAGCAGTTCTTC. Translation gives CASSPDPTSGNNEQFF.

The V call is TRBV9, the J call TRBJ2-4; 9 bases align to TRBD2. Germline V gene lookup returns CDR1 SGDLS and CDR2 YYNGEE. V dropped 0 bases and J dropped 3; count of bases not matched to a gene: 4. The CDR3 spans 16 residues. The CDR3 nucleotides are TGTGCCAGCAGCGTAGTGGCGGGAGGGGGCAAAAACATTCAGTACTTC. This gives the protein CASSVVAGGGKNIQYF. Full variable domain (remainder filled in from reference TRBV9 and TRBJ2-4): DSGVTQTPKHLITATGQRVTLRCSPRSGDLSVYWYQQSLDQGLQFLIQYYNGEERAKGNILERFSAQQFPDLHSELNLSSLELGDSALYFCASSVVAGGGKNIQYFGAGTRLSVL.

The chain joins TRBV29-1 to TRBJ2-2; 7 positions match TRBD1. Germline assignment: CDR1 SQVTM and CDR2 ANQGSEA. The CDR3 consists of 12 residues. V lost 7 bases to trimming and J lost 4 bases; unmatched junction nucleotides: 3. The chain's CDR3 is CSAQGSTGELFF. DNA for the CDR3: TGCAGCGCACAGGGGAGCACCGGGGAGCTGTTTTTT.

The CDR3 region is CASGPGQGTETQYF. The CDR3 nucleotides are TGTGCTAGTGGTCCGGGACAGGGGACGGAGACCCAGTACTTC. The chain carries TRBV12-5 and TRBJ2-5; TRBD1 aligns across 10 bases. The CDR3 extends over 14 amino acids. Germline-derived CDR1 and CDR2 are LGHNT and FRNRAP. V lost 5 bases to trimming and J lost 5 bases; unmatched junction nucleotides: 5.

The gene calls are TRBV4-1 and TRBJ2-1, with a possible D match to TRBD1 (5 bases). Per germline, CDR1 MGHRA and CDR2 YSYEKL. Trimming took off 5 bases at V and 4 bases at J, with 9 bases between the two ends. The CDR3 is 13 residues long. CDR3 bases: TGCGCCAGCAGCAGGGGAAATTACAATGAGCAGTTCTTC. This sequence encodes CASSRGNYNEQFF.

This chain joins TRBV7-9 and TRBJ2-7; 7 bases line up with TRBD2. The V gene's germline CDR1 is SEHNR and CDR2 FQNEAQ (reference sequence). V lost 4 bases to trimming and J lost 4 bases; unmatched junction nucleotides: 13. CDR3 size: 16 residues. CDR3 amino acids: CASSSAGGKGGYEQYF. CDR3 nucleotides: TGTGCCAGCAGCTCCGCCGGGGGGAAGGGCGGGTACGAGCAGTACTTC.

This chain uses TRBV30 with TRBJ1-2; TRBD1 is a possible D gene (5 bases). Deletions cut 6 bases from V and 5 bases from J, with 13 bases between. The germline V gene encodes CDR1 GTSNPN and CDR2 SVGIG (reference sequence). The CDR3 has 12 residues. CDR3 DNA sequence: TGTGCCTGTACAGGTTACAGGTATGGCTACACCTTC. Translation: CACTGYRYGYTF.

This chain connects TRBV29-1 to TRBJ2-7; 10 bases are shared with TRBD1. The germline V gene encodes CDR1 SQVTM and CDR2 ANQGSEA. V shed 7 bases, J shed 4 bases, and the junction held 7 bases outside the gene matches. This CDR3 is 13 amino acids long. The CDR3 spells CSARGQGFYEQYF. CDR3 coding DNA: TGCAGCGCTCGGGGACAGGGGTTTTACGAGCAGTACTTC.

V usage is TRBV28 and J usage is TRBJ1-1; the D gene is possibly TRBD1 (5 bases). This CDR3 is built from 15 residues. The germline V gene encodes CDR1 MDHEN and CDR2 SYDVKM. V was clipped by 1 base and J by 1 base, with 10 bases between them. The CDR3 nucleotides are TGTGCCAGCAGTTTATCGGGACGGTCGAACACTGAAGCTTTCTTT. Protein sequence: CASSLSGRSNTEAFF.

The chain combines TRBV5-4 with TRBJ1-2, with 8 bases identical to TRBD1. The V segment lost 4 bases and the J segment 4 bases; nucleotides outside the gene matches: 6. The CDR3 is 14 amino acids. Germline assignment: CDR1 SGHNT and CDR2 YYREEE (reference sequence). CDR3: CASSEGQAIYGYTF. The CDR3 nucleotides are TGTGCCAGCAGCGAGGGACAGGCAATCTATGGCTACACCTTC.

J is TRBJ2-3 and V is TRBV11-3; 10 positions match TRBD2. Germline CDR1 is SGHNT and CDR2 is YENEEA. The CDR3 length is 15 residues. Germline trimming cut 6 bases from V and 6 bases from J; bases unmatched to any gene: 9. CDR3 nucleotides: TGTGCCAGCAGTCCAGCGGGAGGGCCAGCGGATACGCAGTATTTT. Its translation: CASSPAGGPADTQYF.

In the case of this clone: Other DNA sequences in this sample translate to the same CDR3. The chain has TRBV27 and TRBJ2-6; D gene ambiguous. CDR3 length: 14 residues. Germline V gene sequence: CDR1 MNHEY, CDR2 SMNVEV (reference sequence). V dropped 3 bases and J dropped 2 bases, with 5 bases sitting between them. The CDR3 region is CASSFGPGANVLTF. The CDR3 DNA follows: TGTGCCAGCAGTTTTGGACCTGGGGCCAACGTCCTGACTTTC. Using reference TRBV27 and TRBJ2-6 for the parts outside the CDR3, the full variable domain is EAQVTQNPRYLITVTGKKLTVTCSQNMNHEYMSWYRQDPGLGLRQIYYSMNVEVTDKGDVPEGYKVSRKEKRNFPLILESPSPNQTSLYFCASSFGPGANVLTFGAGSRLTVL.

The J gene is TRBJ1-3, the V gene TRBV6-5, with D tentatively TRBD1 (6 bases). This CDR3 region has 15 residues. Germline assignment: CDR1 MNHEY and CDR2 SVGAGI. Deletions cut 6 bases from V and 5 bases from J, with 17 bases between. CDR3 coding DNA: TGTGCCAGCAGGCCACGCCCGGGGGGCAGAAACACCATATATTTT. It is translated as CASRPRPGGRNTIYF.

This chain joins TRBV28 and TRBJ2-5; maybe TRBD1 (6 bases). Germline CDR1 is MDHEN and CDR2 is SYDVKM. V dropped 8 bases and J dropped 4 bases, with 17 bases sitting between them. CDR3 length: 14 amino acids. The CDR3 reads CASGGQGKVETQYF. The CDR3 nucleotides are TGTGCCAGCGGCGGGCAGGGGAAGGTAGAGACCCAGTACTTC.

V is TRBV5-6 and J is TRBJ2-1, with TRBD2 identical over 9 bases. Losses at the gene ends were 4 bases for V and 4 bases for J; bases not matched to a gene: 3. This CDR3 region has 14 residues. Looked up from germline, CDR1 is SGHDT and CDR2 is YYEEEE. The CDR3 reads CASSPTSGYNEQFF. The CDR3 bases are TGTGCCAGCAGCCCGACTAGCGGATACAATGAGCAGTTCTTC.

CDR3 sequence reads: CASSSTGLRYNEQFF. DNA of the CDR3: TGTGCCAGCAGCTCTACAGGGTTGCGTTACAATGAGCAGTTCTTC. This chain joins TRBV7-2 and TRBJ2-1, with D possibly TRBD1 on 6 matching bases. CDR1 and CDR2 from the germline V gene are SGHTA and FQGNSA. V was clipped by 4 bases and J by 4 bases, with 14 bases between them. The length of the CDR3 is 15 residues.

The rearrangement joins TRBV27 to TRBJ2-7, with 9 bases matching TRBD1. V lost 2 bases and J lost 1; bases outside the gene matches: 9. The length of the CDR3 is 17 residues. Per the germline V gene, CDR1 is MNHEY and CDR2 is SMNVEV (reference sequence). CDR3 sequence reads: CASSLLTGTGPSYEQYF. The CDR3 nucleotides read TGTGCCAGCAGTTTACTGACGGGGACAGGGCCTTCCTACGAGCAGTACTTC.

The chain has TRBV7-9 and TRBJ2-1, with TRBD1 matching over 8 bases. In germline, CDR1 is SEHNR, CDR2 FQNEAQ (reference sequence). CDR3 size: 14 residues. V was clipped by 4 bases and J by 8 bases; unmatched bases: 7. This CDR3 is CASSSRTGPDEQFF. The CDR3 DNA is TGTGCCAGCAGCTCCCGGACAGGGCCGGATGAGCAGTTCTTC.

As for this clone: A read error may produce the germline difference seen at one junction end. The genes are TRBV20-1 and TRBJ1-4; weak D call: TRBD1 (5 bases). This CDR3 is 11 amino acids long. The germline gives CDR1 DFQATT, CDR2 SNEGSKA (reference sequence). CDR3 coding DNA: TGCAGTGCTGTTGGGGCGGAAAGACTGTTTTTT. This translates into CSAVGAERLFF.